A selection of T cell receptor beta chains follows, all from one sample in a study of blood T cell repertoires in COVID-19. The repertoire was sequenced with immunoSEQ multiplex PCR; TCRdb's copy has only in-frame clones and lacks some. The table shows 300,000 to 400,000 clones, with about 86% occurring only once. Sequences were obtained from peripheral blood. The receptors were sampled from a woman aged 55-69 years with COVID-19, enrolled during active disease. CDR3s include the opening cysteine and the closing phenylalanine or tryptophan. A D gene is named only where the DNA matches it firmly. Not all rows give a size; the values are once, few, many and, for expanded clones, a class.

abundance: .
v_gene: TRBV7-9
j_gene: TRBJ1-2
d_gene: TRBD1
CDR3nt: TGTGCCAGCAGCTCCCAGGGGGCGGGCTACACCTTC
CDR3aa: CASSSQGAGYTF

abundance: .
v_gene: TRBV14
j_gene: TRBJ1-2
d_gene: .
CDR3nt: TGTGCCAGCAGCCGCCTGGCGTCGGGGTCCCGGTATGGCTACACCTTC
CDR3aa: CASSRLASGSRYGYTF

abundance: .
v_gene: TRBV7-2
j_gene: TRBJ1-2
d_gene: .
CDR3nt: TGTGCCAGCAGCTTTCCGGGACACCGAGGGCGCGGCTATGGCTACACCTTC
CDR3aa: CASSFPGHRGRGYGYTF

abundance: .
v_gene: TRBV6-2/TRBV6-3
j_gene: TRBJ1-1
d_gene: .
CDR3nt: TGTGCCAGCAGTTACGAGAGAAACACTGAAGCTTTCTTT
CDR3aa: CASSYERNTEAFF

abundance: once
v_gene: TRBV5-1
j_gene: TRBJ2-5
d_gene: .
CDR3nt: TGCGCCAGCAGCCGACAGCCACAAGAGACCCAGTACTTC
CDR3aa: CASSRQPQETQYF

abundance: .
v_gene: TRBV3-1/TRBV3-2
j_gene: TRBJ1-2
d_gene: .
CDR3nt: TGTGCCAGCAGCCAAGAAGCGTCGAGACTCGGGGGCTACACCTTC
CDR3aa: CASSQEASRLGGYTF

abundance: .
v_gene: TRBV5-1
j_gene: TRBJ1-3
d_gene: .
CDR3nt: TGCGCCAGCAGCGCGAACGCAGGGGCTGGAAACACCATATATTTT
CDR3aa: CASSANAGAGNTIYF

abundance: .
v_gene: TRBV10-2
j_gene: TRBJ2-7
d_gene: .
CDR3nt: TGCGCCAGCAGTGCATCAGGGGTCGAGCAGTACTTC
CDR3aa: CASSASGVEQYF

abundance: .
v_gene: TRBV18
j_gene: TRBJ2-1
d_gene: .
CDR3nt: TGTGCCAGCTCCCCCAATCAAGGGGACTCCTACAATGAGCAGTTCTTC
CDR3aa: CASSPNQGDSYNEQFF

abundance: .
v_gene: TRBV9
j_gene: TRBJ2-1
d_gene: TRBD2
CDR3nt: TGTGCCAGCAGCCTTAGCGGGAGGCTTGACAATGAGCAGTTCTTC
CDR3aa: CASSLSGRLDNEQFF

abundance: .
v_gene: TRBV9
j_gene: TRBJ2-1
d_gene: TRBD2
CDR3nt: TGTGCCAGCAGCGTCCGGGGGGGCCATGAGCAGTTCTTC
CDR3aa: CASSVRGGHEQFF

abundance: once
v_gene: TRBV7-2
j_gene: TRBJ2-2
d_gene: TRBD1
CDR3nt: TGTGCCAGCAGCTCCCAGGACAGGAGGTTAACCGGGGAGCTGTTTTTT
CDR3aa: CASSSQDRRLTGELFF

abundance: .
v_gene: TRBV5-6
j_gene: TRBJ1-1
d_gene: .
CDR3nt: TGTGCCAGCAGCCCCGGGGAGGGATGGACTGAAGCTTTCTTT
CDR3aa: CASSPGEGWTEAFF

abundance: .
v_gene: TRBV7-8
j_gene: TRBJ2-1
d_gene: TRBD2
CDR3nt: TGTGCCAGCAGCTTAGGGACTAGCGGTTCCTACAATGAGCAGTTCTTC
CDR3aa: CASSLGTSGSYNEQFF

abundance: .
v_gene: TRBV5-1
j_gene: TRBJ2-2
d_gene: .
CDR3nt: TGCGCCAGCAGCTTGGATTCTAGGAACACCGGGGAGCTGTTTTTT
CDR3aa: CASSLDSRNTGELFF

abundance: .
v_gene: TRBV7-2
j_gene: TRBJ2-1
d_gene: .
CDR3nt: TGTGCCAGCAGCTTAGTTAAGTTAGCCTACAATGAGCAGTTCTTC
CDR3aa: CASSLVKLAYNEQFF

abundance: .
v_gene: TRBV7-8
j_gene: TRBJ2-1
d_gene: TRBD2
CDR3nt: TGTGCCAGCAGCTTAGCTTTAAGCGGGGGGTTGAGCTCCTACAATGAGCAGTTCTTC
CDR3aa: CASSLALSGGLSSYNEQFF

abundance: once
v_gene: TRBV29-1
j_gene: TRBJ1-2
d_gene: TRBD1
CDR3nt: TGCACCTCTTGCCGGGACAGAAAAAGGATCTATGGCTACACCTTC
CDR3aa: CTSCRDRKRIYGYTF

abundance: .
v_gene: TRBV7-9
j_gene: TRBJ2-6
d_gene: .
CDR3nt: TGTGCCAGCAGCTTACCCAGGGTGTCAGGGGCCAACGTCCTGACTTTC
CDR3aa: CASSLPRVSGANVLTF

abundance: .
v_gene: TRBV5-1
j_gene: TRBJ2-7
d_gene: TRBD2
CDR3nt: TGCGCCAGCAGCTTGGCAGGGAGGGCCGGCTACGAGCAGTACTTC
CDR3aa: CASSLAGRAGYEQYF